A selection of T cell receptor beta chains follows, all from one sample in a study of T-cell reconstitution after alpha-beta-depleted transplantation in children. MiXCR was run by TCRdb on the PCR reads, yielding one entry per CDR3 protein. The table has roughly 280,000 distinct CDR3 sequences, around 10% seen once. The sequenced sample was peripheral blood, obtained 180 days after TCRalphabeta/CD19-depleted stem cell transplant. The receptors originated from a male patient under 10 years old who had a stem cell transplant for chronic granulomatous disease, so the T cells may come from the graft donor. Both conserved end residues are part of each CDR3. A D gene is named only where the DNA matches it firmly. A clone size is listed for some rows: how often the clone was seen (once, few, many), or a class if it is expanded.

V: TRBV10-3
size: many
J: TRBJ2-7
D: TRBD2
DNA: TGTGCCATCAGTGCGGGGGGCTACGAGCAGTACTTC
CDR3: CAISAGGYEQYF

V: TRBV29-1
size: many
J: TRBJ2-2
D: TRBD2
DNA: TGCAGCGGGAGACTAGCGGGAGCCACCGGGGAGCTGTTTTTT
CDR3: CSGRLAGATGELFF

V: TRBV6-2/TRBV6-3
size: many
J: TRBJ2-5
D: NA
DNA: TGTGCCAGCAGTTACTCTCCGGCCGGAGACCGGGAGACCCAGTACTTC
CDR3: CASSYSPAGDRETQYF

V: TRBV6-5
size: many
J: TRBJ1-1
D: NA
DNA: TGTGCCAGCAGTTTTGGGGGTATTATGAACACTGAAGCTTTCTTT
CDR3: CASSFGGIMNTEAFF

V: TRBV20-1
size: many
J: TRBJ2-4
D: TRBD1
DNA: TGCAGTGCTAGAGATGCACAGGGGCCCAAAAACATTCAGTACTTC
CDR3: CSARDAQGPKNIQYF

V: TRBV29-1
size: many
J: TRBJ1-1
D: NA
DNA: TGCAGCGCCGTTGCTCCGAGCACTGAAGCTTTCTTT
CDR3: CSAVAPSTEAFF

V: TRBV5-1
size: many
J: TRBJ2-2
D: NA
DNA: TGCGCCAGCAGCTTGGGGGCCACCGGGGAGCTGTTTTTT
CDR3: CASSLGATGELFF

V: TRBV20-1
size: many
J: TRBJ2-1
D: TRBD2
DNA: TGCAGTGCTAGAGACCAATCCGGACTAGCGGGAGATAGGTCCTACAATGAGCAGTTCTTC
CDR3: CSARDQSGLAGDRSYNEQFF

V: TRBV2
size: many
J: TRBJ2-2
D: NA
DNA: TGTGCCAGCAGTGAAGCGCTTCGAGGGACCGGGGAGCTGTTTTTT
CDR3: CASSEALRGTGELFF

V: TRBV5-1
size: many
J: TRBJ2-3
D: TRBD2
DNA: TGCCAATCTAGCGGGAGGACCACAGATACGCAGTATTTT
CDR3: CQSSGRTTDTQYF

V: TRBV6-2/TRBV6-3
size: many
J: TRBJ1-2
D: NA
DNA: TGTGCCAGCAGCCGAGACGGGGCCAGCGCTAACTATGGCTACACCTTC
CDR3: CASSRDGASANYGYTF

V: TRBV5-5
size: many
J: TRBJ2-1
D: NA
DNA: TGTGCCAGCAGCTTAGGAGGGGTCTCCTACAATGAGCAGTTCTTC
CDR3: CASSLGGVSYNEQFF

V: TRBV28
size: many
J: TRBJ2-4
D: NA
DNA: TGTGCCAGCAGTCCGTCGGCAGGGGCCAAAAACATTCAGTACTTC
CDR3: CASSPSAGAKNIQYF

V: TRBV4-3
size: many
J: TRBJ2-2
D: NA
DNA: TGCGCCAGCAGCCGCCCAGCAGTGGGCGCGAACACCGGGGAGCTGTTTTTT
CDR3: CASSRPAVGANTGELFF

V: TRBV18
size: many
J: TRBJ2-7
D: NA
DNA: TGTGCCAGTAGTGGGCAGGGCAGCTCCTACGAGCAGTACTTC
CDR3: CASSGQGSSYEQYF

V: TRBV5-1
size: many
J: TRBJ2-7
D: TRBD2
DNA: TGCGCCAGCAGCTTATTAGCGGGAGGGCCCTACGAGCAGTACTTC
CDR3: CASSLLAGGPYEQYF

V: TRBV7-2
size: NA
J: TRBJ2-3
D: TRBD1
DNA: TGTGCCAGCAGCTTCGGGACAGGCAGGGGCACAGATACGCAGTATTTT
CDR3: CASSFGTGRGTDTQYF

V: TRBV19
size: many
J: TRBJ2-1
D: NA
DNA: TGTGCCAGTAGTCCCCGGGGCCACAATGAGCAGTTCTTC
CDR3: CASSPRGHNEQFF

V: TRBV7-9
size: many
J: TRBJ1-3
D: NA
DNA: TGTGCCAGCAGCCCCGACAGGCTTGGAAACACCATATATTTT
CDR3: CASSPDRLGNTIYF

V: TRBV4-1
size: NA
J: TRBJ2-7
D: TRBD2
DNA: TGCGCCAGCAGCCAAGAAAGTACCCTAGCGGGAGTGGCCTACGAGCAGTACTTC
CDR3: CASSQESTLAGVAYEQYF

V: TRBV2
size: many
J: TRBJ2-1
D: TRBD2
DNA: TGTGCCAGCAGTGAAGGTGTTGGGGCGGGAGGCGCCCATGAGCAGTTCTTC
CDR3: CASSEGVGAGGAHEQFF

V: TRBV4-3
size: many
J: TRBJ2-2
D: TRBD2
DNA: TGCGCCAGCAGCCCTCTCCCGGGGGGAAACACCGGGGAGCTGTTTTTT
CDR3: CASSPLPGGNTGELFF

V: TRBV6-2/TRBV6-3
size: many
J: TRBJ2-1
D: NA
DNA: TGTGCCAGCACTAACATAACCGACTTTTTCCATGAGCAGTTCTTC
CDR3: CASTNITDFFHEQFF

V: TRBV29-1
size: many
J: TRBJ1-1
D: NA
DNA: TGCAGCGTTGAACGCAATTCAGGGATCGGGGGGGAAGCTTTCTTT
CDR3: CSVERNSGIGGEAFF

V: TRBV20-1
size: many
J: TRBJ2-3
D: TRBD2
DNA: TGCAGTGCTAGAGAGTGGGGGGGTAGCGGAGATACGCAGTATTTT
CDR3: CSAREWGGSGDTQYF

V: TRBV27
size: many
J: TRBJ1-5
D: NA
DNA: TGTGCCAGCAGTTTAGTTGGGGTGTCTAACCAGCCCCAGCATTTT
CDR3: CASSLVGVSNQPQHF

V: TRBV18
size: many
J: TRBJ2-5
D: NA
DNA: TGTGCCAGCTCACCAGAGGGCGAGACCCAGTACTTC
CDR3: CASSPEGETQYF

V: TRBV5-1
size: many
J: TRBJ2-3
D: NA
DNA: TGCGCCAGCAGCTTGGGGGGGACGACAGATACGCAGTATTTT
CDR3: CASSLGGTTDTQYF

V: TRBV29-1
size: many
J: TRBJ2-3
D: NA
DNA: TGCAGCGTTCGGGCCGCCCGGGGTACAGATACGCAGTATTTT
CDR3: CSVRAARGTDTQYF

V: TRBV5-1
size: many
J: TRBJ2-1
D: NA
DNA: TGCGCCAGCAGCGCACGGACAGACAATGAGCAGTTCTTC
CDR3: CASSARTDNEQFF

V: TRBV12-3/TRBV12-4
size: many
J: TRBJ2-7
D: TRBD2
DNA: TGTGCCAGCAGTTTAAGCGGGAAGCAGTACTTC
CDR3: CASSLSGKQYF

V: TRBV7-9
size: many
J: TRBJ2-5
D: TRBD2
DNA: TGTGCCAGCAGCCCCCCCCGACGGGGGGTCGGGGAGACCCAGTACTTC
CDR3: CASSPPRRGVGETQYF

V: TRBV9
size: many
J: TRBJ2-5
D: NA
DNA: TGTGCCAGCAGCGCTTCACCCACAACGGAGACCCAGTACTTC
CDR3: CASSASPTTETQYF

V: TRBV12-3/TRBV12-4
size: NA
J: TRBJ2-4
D: NA
DNA: TGTGCCAGCAGTTTATTTCATAATCTGGGACCCCTAGCCAAAAACATTCAGTACTTC
CDR3: CASSLFHNLGPLAKNIQYF

V: TRBV12-3/TRBV12-4
size: many
J: TRBJ1-1
D: NA
DNA: TGTGCCAGCAGCACCCAGAACAGGGCAGCTTTCTTT
CDR3: CASSTQNRAAFF

V: TRBV7-9
size: many
J: TRBJ2-3
D: TRBD2
DNA: TGTGCCAGCAGCTTAGCCCTAGCGGGGGGTTCCACAGATACGCAGTATTTT
CDR3: CASSLALAGGSTDTQYF

V: TRBV27
size: many
J: TRBJ2-2
D: NA
DNA: TGTGCCAGCAGTTTTCATGGGGTTAACGGGGAGCTGTTTTTT
CDR3: CASSFHGVNGELFF

V: TRBV5-6
size: many
J: TRBJ2-7
D: TRBD2
DNA: TGTGCCAGCAGCTTGGGGACGATCGGGACTAACTACGAGCAGTACTTC
CDR3: CASSLGTIGTNYEQYF

V: TRBV7-2
size: many
J: TRBJ2-7
D: TRBD2
DNA: TGTGCCAGCAGCTTAGCTTCCGGGACTACCTACGAGCAGTACTTC
CDR3: CASSLASGTTYEQYF

V: TRBV20-1
size: many
J: TRBJ2-1
D: NA
DNA: TGCAGTGCTAGAGTTAACAGGGGAGGTGGTGAGCAGTTCTTC
CDR3: CSARVNRGGGEQFF

V: TRBV12-3/TRBV12-4
size: many
J: TRBJ1-2
D: TRBD1
DNA: TGTGCCAGCAGTTTGACAGGGGCGGGAGGCTACACCTTC
CDR3: CASSLTGAGGYTF

V: TRBV12-3/TRBV12-4
size: many
J: TRBJ1-3
D: TRBD1
DNA: TGTGCCAGCACCCCCGGGACAGGGACCCGGGCCTCGGGAAACACCATATATTTT
CDR3: CASTPGTGTRASGNTIYF

V: TRBV18
size: NA
J: TRBJ1-4
D: NA
DNA: TGTGCCAGCTCAGTGACAGCGGGAGGTGAAAAACTGTTTTTT
CDR3: CASSVTAGGEKLFF

V: TRBV29-1
size: many
J: TRBJ2-5
D: TRBD1
DNA: TGCAGCGTAGGGGGACAGAAGAAAGAGACCCAGTACTTC
CDR3: CSVGGQKKETQYF

V: TRBV12-3/TRBV12-4
size: many
J: TRBJ2-5
D: NA
DNA: TGTGCCAGCAAAGGGGAGACCCAGTACTTC
CDR3: CASKGETQYF

V: TRBV7-6
size: many
J: TRBJ1-5
D: NA
DNA: TGTGCCAGCAGCTTAGTCAGGGCGGGTCAGCCCCAGCATTTT
CDR3: CASSLVRAGQPQHF

V: TRBV9
size: many
J: TRBJ1-1
D: NA
DNA: TGTGCCAGCAGCGTAGTGATTAACACTGAAGCTTTCTTT
CDR3: CASSVVINTEAFF

V: TRBV27
size: many
J: TRBJ2-1
D: NA
DNA: TGTGCCAGCAGTTTCAGGTCGAGGGAGCAGTTCTTC
CDR3: CASSFRSREQFF

V: TRBV20-1
size: many
J: TRBJ2-1
D: NA
DNA: TGCAGTGCTAGGGCAACAGGTACGTTAAGGTCGGATGAGCAGTTCTTC
CDR3: CSARATGTLRSDEQFF

V: TRBV4-1
size: NA
J: TRBJ2-1
D: TRBD2
DNA: TGCGCCAGCAGCCTCACCTTGATGCTAGCGGGAATCAATGAGCAGTTCTTC
CDR3: CASSLTLMLAGINEQFF